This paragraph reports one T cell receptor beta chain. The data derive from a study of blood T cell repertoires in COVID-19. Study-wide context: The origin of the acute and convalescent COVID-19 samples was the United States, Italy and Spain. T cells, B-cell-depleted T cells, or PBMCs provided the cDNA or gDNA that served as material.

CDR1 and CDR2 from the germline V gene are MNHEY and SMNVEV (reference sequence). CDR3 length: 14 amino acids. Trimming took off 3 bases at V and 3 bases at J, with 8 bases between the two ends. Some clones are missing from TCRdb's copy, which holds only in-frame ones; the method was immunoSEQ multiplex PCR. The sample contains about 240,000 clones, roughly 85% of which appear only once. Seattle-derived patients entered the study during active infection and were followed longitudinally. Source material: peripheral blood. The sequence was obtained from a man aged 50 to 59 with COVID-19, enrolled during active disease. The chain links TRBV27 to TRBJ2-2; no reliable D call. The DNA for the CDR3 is TGTGCCAGCAGTTTTGGGCCGGACACCGGGGAGCTGTTTTTT. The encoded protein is CASSFGPDTGELFF.